The 17 T cell receptor beta chains presented below share a single source sample, sequenced in a study of cytomegalovirus exposure and HLA in healthy donors. Clones were read by immunoSEQ multiplex PCR, and TCRdb kept only the in-frame ones, dropping some. The sample carries some 170,000 clones, around 81% recorded once. The sequenced sample was PBMCs. The source of these receptors is a man aged 25-45 years in good health and CMV-seropositive.

The chain uses TRBV21-1 and TRBJ2-1; TRBD2 is taken as the D call from the table, unchecked against the DNA. TRBV21-1 is listed as a pseudogene. CDR3 length: 14 amino acids. The CDR3 loop is CASSNRLARDEQFF. The CDR3 DNA reads as TGTGCCAGCAGCAATCGACTAGCCCGCGATGAGCAGTTCTTC.

The rearrangement uses TRBV4-2 and TRBJ1-4; 12 nucleotides line up with TRBD1. Germline V gene data show CDR1 as LGHNA and CDR2 as YNFKEQ. CDR3 length: 15 residues. J was trimmed by 6 bases and V by 4 bases; bases with no gene match: 3. CDR3 sequence reads: CASSRDRGPDEKLFF. CDR3 nucleotides: TGTGCCAGCAGCCGGGACAGGGGGCCGGATGAAAAACTGTTTTTT.

This clone has just one count. The V call is TRBV7-2, the J call TRBJ2-5; 13 bases map to TRBD2. The V segment lost 5 bases and the J segment 2 bases; nucleotides outside the gene matches: 14. The CDR3 spans 19 residues. Germline V gene lookup returns CDR1 SGHTA and CDR2 FQGNSA. In DNA form, the CDR3 reads TGTGCCAGCAGCCGCCGAGTACTAGCGGGGGGGCCAGGGCAAGAGACCCAGTACTTC. Amino acid sequence: CASSRRVLAGGPGQETQYF.

J is TRBJ2-7 and V is TRBV29-1, with TRBD2 matching over 9 bases. Germline trimming cut 4 bases from V and 4 bases from J; bases unmatched to any gene: 8. The CDR3 contains 14 residues. Germline lookup yields CDR1 SQVTM and CDR2 ANQGSEA. The CDR3 region is CSVVREGQRYEQYF. The CDR3 DNA reads TGCAGCGTTGTGCGGGAGGGGCAGAGGTACGAGCAGTACTTC.

This chain joins TRBV5-1 and TRBJ2-5; 9 bases agree with TRBD2. J was trimmed by 5 bases and V by 1 base; bases with no gene match: 6. Germline lookup yields CDR1 SGHRS and CDR2 YFSETQ. This CDR3 is 15 amino acids long. The CDR3 nucleotides are TGCGCCAGCAGCTTGCGCGGGGGGGGACGGGAGACCCAGTACTTC. Its protein is CASSLRGGGRETQYF.

The J gene is TRBJ1-4, the V gene TRBV6-1, with a tentative D call TRBD1 (6 bases). V shed 7 bases and J shed 8 bases, with 20 bases lying between them. There are 15 residues in the CDR3. Looked up from germline, CDR1 is MNHNS and CDR2 is SASEGT. CDR3 DNA sequence: TGTGCCAGCAAACCGCTGGACAGAGTAGGCGAAAAACTGTTTTTT. Its protein product is CASKPLDRVGEKLFF.

The chain links TRBV9 to TRBJ2-5, with 11 bases aligning to TRBD1. Germline V gene lookup returns CDR1 SGDLS and CDR2 YYNGEE. The CDR3 contains 17 residues. V shed 4 bases, J shed 5 bases, and the junction held 13 bases outside the gene matches. The DNA of the CDR3 is TGTGCCAGCAGCCCAAGGCCGGGACAGGGGGTCTACGAGACCCAGTACTTC. This encodes CASSPRPGQGVYETQYF.

This clone was detected only once. The J gene is TRBJ1-2, the V gene TRBV4-1; tentatively, D is TRBD1 (5 bases). This CDR3 region has 16 residues. Germline lookup yields CDR1 MGHRA and CDR2 YSYEKL. V was shortened by 0 bases and J by 4 bases, with 15 bases between the two germline ends. This CDR3 is CASSQDVQAKGYGYTF. In nucleotides, the CDR3 is TGCGCCAGCAGCCAAGATGTACAGGCCAAAGGCTATGGCTACACCTTC.

The chain joins TRBV7-3 to TRBJ1-1; weak D call: TRBD1 (5 bases). CDR3 length: 15 amino acids. CDR1 is SGHTA, CDR2 FQGTGA, per germline. V gave up 5 bases and J gave up 2 bases, with 15 bases separating them. CDR3 sequence (DNA): TGTGCCAGCAGCCCCCAGGGTACCGCCAACACTGAAGCTTTCTTT. Amino acid sequence: CASSPQGTANTEAFF.

The genes are TRBV11-2 and TRBJ2-7, with D perhaps matching TRBD1 (6 bases). V was shortened by 1 base and J by 0 bases, with 10 bases between the two germline ends. There are 15 residues in the CDR3. Germline V gives CDR1 SGHAT, CDR2 FQNNGV. The CDR3 DNA reads TGTGCCAGCAGCTTAGTCTGGACAGTCTCCTACGAGCAGTACTTC. Its protein is CASSLVWTVSYEQYF. The whole variable domain, remainder taken from reference TRBV11-2 and TRBJ2-7, is EAGVAQSPRYKIIEKRQSVAFWCNPISGHATLYWYQQILGQGPKLLIQFQNNGVVDDSQLPKDRFSAERLKGVDSTLKIQPAKLEDSAVYLCASSLVWTVSYEQYFGPGTRLTVT.

The gene calls are TRBV5-1 and TRBJ2-7; 7 bases agree with TRBD2. CDR1 is SGHRS and CDR2 is YFSETQ in the germline V gene. With 4 bases clipped from V and 5 bases from J, the junction kept 9 bases outside the gene matches. The CDR3 is 14 amino acids. CDR3 region: CASSPRSGADEQYF. DNA for the CDR3: TGCGCCAGCAGCCCCCGAAGCGGGGCGGACGAGCAGTACTTC.

This clone was found once. The chain has TRBV7-3 and TRBJ2-3; weak D call: TRBD2 (6 bases). Between the trimmed V and J ends, which lost 2 bases and 12 bases, there was a span of 15 bases. Germline-derived CDR1 and CDR2 are SGHTA and FQGTGA. The CDR3 length is 13 residues. The chain's CDR3 is CASSLDASDYQYF. CDR3 DNA sequence: TGTGCCAGCAGCTTAGACGCTAGCGATTATCAGTATTTT.

The chain couples TRBV6-1 to TRBJ2-5; 8 bases match TRBD1. This CDR3 contains 16 residues. Germline V gene data show CDR1 as MNHNS and CDR2 as SASEGT. V lost 2 bases to trimming and J lost 1 base; unmatched junction nucleotides: 6. In DNA, the CDR3 is TGTGCCAGCAGTGAAATTCTAGGACAGGGCCAAGAGACCCAGTACTTC. This encodes CASSEILGQGQETQYF.

The J gene is TRBJ2-7, the V gene TRBV7-8; 9 positions agree with TRBD1. Trimming removed 3 bases from V and 3 bases from J; junction bases left unmatched: 3. Germline CDR1 reads SGHVS; CDR2 reads FQNEAQ. The CDR3 sequence is 14 residues long. The CDR3, as DNA: TGTGCCAGCAGCTTGACAGGGGGGGGCTACGAGCAGTACTTC. It encodes CASSLTGGGYEQYF.

The rearrangement uses TRBV27 and TRBJ2-7, with 9 bases lining up with TRBD2. CDR3 size: 14 residues. Germline trimming cut 3 bases from V and 7 bases from J; bases unmatched to any gene: 7. Germline CDR1 MNHEY, CDR2 SMNVEV (reference sequence). As DNA, the CDR3 is TGTGCCAGCAGTTTCGGGCGGGGGGGGCCTGAGCAGTACTTC. This encodes CASSFGRGGPEQYF.

The rearrangement joins TRBV5-1 to TRBJ1-5, with 7 bases lining up with TRBD1. V gave up 3 bases and J gave up 4 bases; unmatched junction bases: 1. The CDR3 has 13 amino acids. CDR1 SGHRS and CDR2 YFSETQ come from the germline V gene. CDR3 nucleotides: TGCGCCAGCAGCTACAGGGGAAATCAGCCCCAGCATTTT. It is translated as CASSYRGNQPQHF.

This clone was detected only once. The genes are TRBV10-3 and TRBJ2-7; TRBD1 matches at 7 bases. The CDR3 is made up of 12 amino acids. V dropped 10 bases and J dropped 5; count of bases not matched to a gene: 8. Germline lookup yields CDR1 ENHRY and CDR2 SYGVKD. CDR3 DNA sequence: TGTGCCACCGAAGACAGGGTTAACGAGCAGTACTTC. Its protein product is CATEDRVNEQYF.